The clone carrying this T cell receptor (beta chain) was observed many times. The data are from a study of identical twins. Using its own MiXCR run on the 5' RACE reads, TCRdb lists one record per CDR3 protein. This table has 450,000 to 650,000 distinct CDR3 sequences, just under 10% appearing once. This CDR3 contains 14 residues. The germline CDR1 and CDR2 sequences are SGHAT and FQNNGV. The V and J ends lost 6 bases and 1 base respectively, with 12 bases between them. This sample was also put to use in a study of yellow fever vaccine responses in identical twins.

This chain joins TRBV11-2 and TRBJ1-1, with a tentative D call TRBD1 (5 bases). The sample comprised PBMCs. This clonotype was obtained from a woman between 18 and 29 years old in good health. The CDR3 DNA follows: TGTGCCAGCAGGGGGGTCGGGTGGAACACTGAAGCTTTCTTT. Its protein is CASRGVGWNTEAFF.